This T cell receptor beta chain was captured in a study of tumor-infiltrating lymphocytes in primary liver carcinoma. Points from the study as a whole: In tumor-adjacent and tumor-blood pairs, overlap was lower than in tumor region pairs. The top-250-clone fraction was significantly higher in tumors than in blood (p = 0.039).

This clonotype came up a few times. As yet, its antigen is unknown. Looked up from germline, CDR1 is SGHRS and CDR2 is YFSETQ. V shed 4 bases, J shed 5 bases, and the junction held 12 bases outside the gene matches. The CDR3 has 17 residues. Extraction of RNA together with DNA used about 17-31 mg of unsorted bulk tissue. Surgical resection was the treatment these patients received for primary liver carcinoma. TCR beta cDNA came from roughly 0.45 ug total RNA, primed with a constant-region primer. Construction of TCR beta libraries relied on three successive nested multiplex PCR rounds employing slightly modified ARM-PCR. A C-beta reverse primer and TRBV1-TRBV30 forward primers served in each of the first two PCR rounds, at 9 to 11 cycles apiece. TCRdb re-analysed the multiplex PCR reads in MiXCR, keeping a single row per CDR3 protein. The sample holds 85,000 to 100,000 distinct CDR3 sequences; just under 70% are singletons and the top ten take about 27%.

Sequenced material: tumor-adjacent normal liver tissue. The receptor's source is a man in his forties with primary liver carcinoma and hepatitis B virus infection. The chain recombines TRBV5-1 with TRBJ1-5; 10 bases line up with TRBD1. The CDR3 region has the DNA TGCGCCAGCAGCCGGGAACCGACCGGGACAGGGGATCAGCCCCAGCATTTT. Amino acids: CASSREPTGTGDQPQHF. The full variable domain, its missing parts supplied by reference TRBV5-1 and TRBJ1-5, is KAGVTQTPRYLIKTRGQQVTLSCSPISGHRSVSWYQQTPGQGLQFLFEYFSETQRNKGNFPGRFSGRQFSNSRSEMNVSTLELGDSALYLCASSREPTGTGDQPQHFGDGTRLSIL.